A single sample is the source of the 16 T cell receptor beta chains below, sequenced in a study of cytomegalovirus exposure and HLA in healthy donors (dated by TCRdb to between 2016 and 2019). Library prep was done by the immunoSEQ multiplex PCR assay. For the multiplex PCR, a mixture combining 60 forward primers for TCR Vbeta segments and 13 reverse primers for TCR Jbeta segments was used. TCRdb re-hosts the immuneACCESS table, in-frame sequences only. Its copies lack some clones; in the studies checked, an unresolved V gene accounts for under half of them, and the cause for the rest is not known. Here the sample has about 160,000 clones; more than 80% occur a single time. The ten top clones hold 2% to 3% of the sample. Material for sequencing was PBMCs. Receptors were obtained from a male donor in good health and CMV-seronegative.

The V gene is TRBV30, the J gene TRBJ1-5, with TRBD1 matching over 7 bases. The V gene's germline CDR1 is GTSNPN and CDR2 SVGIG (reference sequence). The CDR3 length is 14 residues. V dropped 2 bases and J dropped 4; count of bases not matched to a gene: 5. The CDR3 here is CAWSSGTVNQPQHF. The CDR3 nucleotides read TGTGCCTGGAGTTCCGGGACAGTTAATCAGCCCCAGCATTTT. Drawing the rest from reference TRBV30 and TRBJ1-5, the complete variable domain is SQTIHQWPATLVQPVGSPLSLECTVEGTSNPNLYWYRQAAGRGLQLLFYSVGIGQISSEVPQNLSASRPQDRQFILSSKKLLLSDSGFYLCAWSSGTVNQPQHFGDGTRLSIL.

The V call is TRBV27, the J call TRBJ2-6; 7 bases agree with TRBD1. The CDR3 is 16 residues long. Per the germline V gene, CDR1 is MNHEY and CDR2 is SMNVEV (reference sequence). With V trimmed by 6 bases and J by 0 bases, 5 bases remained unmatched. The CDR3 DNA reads TGTGCCAGCAGAAAAACAGGGGCCTCTGGGGCCAACGTCCTGACTTTC. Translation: CASRKTGASGANVLTF.

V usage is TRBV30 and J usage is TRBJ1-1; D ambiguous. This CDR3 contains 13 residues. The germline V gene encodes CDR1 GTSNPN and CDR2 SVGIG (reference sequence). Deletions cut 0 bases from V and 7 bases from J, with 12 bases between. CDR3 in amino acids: CAWSVRGAREAFF. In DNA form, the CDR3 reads TGTGCCTGGAGTGTACGGGGAGCCCGTGAAGCTTTCTTT.

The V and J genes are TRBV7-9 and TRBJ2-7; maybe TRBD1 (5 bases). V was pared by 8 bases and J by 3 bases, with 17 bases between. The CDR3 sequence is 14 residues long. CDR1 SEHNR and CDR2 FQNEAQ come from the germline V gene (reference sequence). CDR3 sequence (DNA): TGTGCCAGCTCTGGCCCGGACAAAGTCTACGAGCAGTACTTC. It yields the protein CASSGPDKVYEQYF.

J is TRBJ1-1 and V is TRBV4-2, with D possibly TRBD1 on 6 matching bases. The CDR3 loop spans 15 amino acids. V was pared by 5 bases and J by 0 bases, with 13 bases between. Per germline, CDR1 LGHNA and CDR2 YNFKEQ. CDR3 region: CASSYHRAVNTEAFF. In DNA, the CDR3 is TGTGCCAGCAGCTATCACAGGGCTGTGAACACTGAAGCTTTCTTT.

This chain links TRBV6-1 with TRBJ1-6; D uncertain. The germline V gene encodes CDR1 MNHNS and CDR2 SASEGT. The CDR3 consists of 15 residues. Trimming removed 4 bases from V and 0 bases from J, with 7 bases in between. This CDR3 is CASSARDSYNSPLHF. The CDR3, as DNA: TGTGCCAGCAGTGCCCGGGACTCCTATAATTCACCCCTCCACTTT.

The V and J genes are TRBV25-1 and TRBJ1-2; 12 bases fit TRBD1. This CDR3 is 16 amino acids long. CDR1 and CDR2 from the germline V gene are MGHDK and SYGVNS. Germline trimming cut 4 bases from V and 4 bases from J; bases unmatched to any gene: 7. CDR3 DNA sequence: TGTGCCAGCAGTGGGACGGGACAGGGGGCCCTCTATGGCTACACCTTC. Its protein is CASSGTGQGALYGYTF.

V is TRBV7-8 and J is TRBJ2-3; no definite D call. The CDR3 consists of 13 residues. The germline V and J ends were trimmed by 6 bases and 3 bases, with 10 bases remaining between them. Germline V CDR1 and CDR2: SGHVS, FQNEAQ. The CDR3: CASSSSYTDTQYF. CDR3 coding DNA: TGTGCCAGCAGTTCATCCTATACAGATACGCAGTATTTT.

The CDR3 reads CASSLERGGQRKETQYF. The CDR3 region has the DNA TGTGCCAGCAGCTTAGAGAGGGGCGGACAGAGGAAAGAGACCCAGTACTTC. The J gene is TRBJ2-5, the V gene TRBV11-2, with a possible D match to TRBD1 (6 bases). This CDR3 spans 17 amino acids. Trimming removed 0 bases from V and 3 bases from J, with 17 bases in between. Germline V gene data show CDR1 as SGHAT and CDR2 as FQNNGV. Combining the CDR3 with reference TRBV11-2 and TRBJ2-5 gives the whole variable domain EAGVAQSPRYKIIEKRQSVAFWCNPISGHATLYWYQQILGQGPKLLIQFQNNGVVDDSQLPKDRFSAERLKGVDSTLKIQPAKLEDSAVYLCASSLERGGQRKETQYFGPGTRLLVL.

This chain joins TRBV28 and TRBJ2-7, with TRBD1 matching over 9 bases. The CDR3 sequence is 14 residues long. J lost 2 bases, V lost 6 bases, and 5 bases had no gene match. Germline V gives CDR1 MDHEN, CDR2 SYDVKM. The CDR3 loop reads CASRVQGATYEQYF. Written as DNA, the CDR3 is TGTGCCAGCAGGGTACAGGGGGCAACCTACGAGCAGTACTTC.

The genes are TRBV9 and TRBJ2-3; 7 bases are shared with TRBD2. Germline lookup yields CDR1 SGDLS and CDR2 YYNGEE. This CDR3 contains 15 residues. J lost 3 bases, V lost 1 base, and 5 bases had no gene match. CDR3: CASSVTLAETDTQYF. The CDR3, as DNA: TGTGCCAGCAGCGTAACTCTAGCGGAGACAGATACGCAGTATTTT. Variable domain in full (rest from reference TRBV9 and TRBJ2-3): DSGVTQTPKHLITATGQRVTLRCSPRSGDLSVYWYQQSLDQGLQFLIQYYNGEERAKGNILERFSAQQFPDLHSELNLSSLELGDSALYFCASSVTLAETDTQYFGPGTRLTVL.

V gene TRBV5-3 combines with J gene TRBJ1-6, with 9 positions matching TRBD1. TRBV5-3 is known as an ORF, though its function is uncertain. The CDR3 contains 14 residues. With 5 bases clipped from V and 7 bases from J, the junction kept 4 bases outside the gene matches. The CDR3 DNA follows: TGTGCCAGAAGACCGGACAGGGGAAATTCACCCCTCCACTTT. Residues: CARRPDRGNSPLHF.

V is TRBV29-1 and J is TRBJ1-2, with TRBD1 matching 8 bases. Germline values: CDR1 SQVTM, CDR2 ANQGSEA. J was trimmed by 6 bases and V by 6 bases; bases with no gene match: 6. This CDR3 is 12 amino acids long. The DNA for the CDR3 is TGCAGCGTCGAATCAGGGGGCAATGGCTACACCTTC. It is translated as CSVESGGNGYTF.

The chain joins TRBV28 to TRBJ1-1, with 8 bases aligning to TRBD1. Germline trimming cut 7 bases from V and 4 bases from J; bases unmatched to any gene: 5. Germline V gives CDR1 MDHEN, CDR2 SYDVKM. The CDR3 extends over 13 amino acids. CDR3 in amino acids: CASMDRVVTEAFF. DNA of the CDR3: TGTGCCAGCATGGACAGGGTCGTCACTGAAGCTTTCTTT.

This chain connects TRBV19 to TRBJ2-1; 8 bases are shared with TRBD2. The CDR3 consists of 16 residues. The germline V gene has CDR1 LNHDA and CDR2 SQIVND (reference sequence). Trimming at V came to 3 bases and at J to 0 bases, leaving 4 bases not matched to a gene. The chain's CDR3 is CASSIGRGASYNEQFF. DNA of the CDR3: TGTGCCAGTAGTATCGGGAGGGGGGCCTCCTACAATGAGCAGTTCTTC.

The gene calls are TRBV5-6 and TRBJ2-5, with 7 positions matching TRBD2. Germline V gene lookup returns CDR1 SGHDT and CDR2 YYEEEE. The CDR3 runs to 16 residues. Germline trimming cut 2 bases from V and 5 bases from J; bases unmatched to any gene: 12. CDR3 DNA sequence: TGTGCCAGCAGCTTTCTCAGGGCGGGAGCGGCGGAGACCCAGTACTTC. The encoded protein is CASSFLRAGAAETQYF. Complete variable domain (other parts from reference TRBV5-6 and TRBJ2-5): DAGVTQSPTHLIKTRGQQVTLRCSPKSGHDTVSWYQQALGQGPQFIFQYYEEEERQRGNFPDRFSGHQFPNYSSELNVNALLLGDSALYLCASSFLRAGAAETQYFGPGTRLLVL.